A single sample gave rise to the 20 T cell receptor beta chains below, sequenced in a study of shared clonotypes between healthy human individuals. Using immunoSEQ multiplex PCR, the repertoire was profiled, and TCRdb retains in-frame clones only, with some absent. Counted here are over a million clones, 95% to 97% occurring once; the ten biggest clones make up over 1%. What was sequenced was naive CD4+ T cells sorted from blood. Subset of the sample: CD45RA+ positively selected. Receptor source: a man aged 25-45 years in good health.

The chain recombines TRBV5-4 with TRBJ2-5; tentative D call: TRBD1 (7 bases). This CDR3 region has 14 residues. Looked up from germline, CDR1 is SGHNT and CDR2 is YYREEE (reference sequence). Trimming removed 4 bases at V and 7 bases at J, with 17 bases between. Here the CDR3 reads CASSDGRGVGTQYF. The CDR3 region has the DNA TGTGCCAGCAGCGATGGCAGGGGGGTGGGGACCCAGTACTTC.

The rearrangement links TRBV7-6 to TRBJ2-1; 9 bases match TRBD1. The ends lost 5 bases at V and 5 bases at J; junction bases unmatched: 13. The CDR3 length is 17 residues. CDR1 and CDR2 (germline): SGHVS, FNYEAQ. This chain's CDR3 is CASSHLRTGALDNEQFF. The CDR3, as DNA: TGTGCCAGCAGCCATCTCAGGACAGGGGCTCTTGACAATGAGCAGTTCTTC.

This sequence joins TRBV5-8 and TRBJ1-5; D not resolved. Trimming cost V 4 bases and J 0 bases, with 8 bases left between them. The CDR3 sequence is 14 residues long. CDR1 SGHTS and CDR2 YDEGEE come from the germline V gene. CDR3 nucleotides: TGTGCCAGCAGCCCCCAAGATAGCAATCAGCCCCAGCATTTT. It translates to CASSPQDSNQPQHF.

The gene calls are TRBV11-3 and TRBJ2-2; D is uncertain. Trimming took 5 bases from V and 3 from J, leaving 7 bases between them. From germline, CDR1 is SGHNT and CDR2 YENEEA. This CDR3 spans 13 amino acids. CDR3 in DNA: TGTGCCAGCAGCCTGCAGGACACCGGGGAGCTGTTTTTT. Protein: CASSLQDTGELFF.

This sequence joins TRBV7-8 and TRBJ1-5, with TRBD1 identical over 9 bases. The CDR3 totals 15 residues. V shed 2 bases, J shed 4 bases, and the junction held 3 bases outside the gene matches. CDR1 is SGHVS and CDR2 is FQNEAQ in the germline V gene. The CDR3 DNA follows: TGTGCCAGCAGCTTAAGGGGGACAGGGAATCAGCCCCAGCATTTT. Amino acids: CASSLRGTGNQPQHF. Full variable domain (outside the CDR3, taken from reference TRBV7-8 and TRBJ1-5): GAGVSQSPRYKVAKRGQDVALRCDPISGHVSLFWYQQALGQGPEFLTYFQNEAQLDKSGLPSDRFFAERPEGSVSTLKIQRTQQEDSAVYLCASSLRGTGNQPQHFGDGTRLSIL.

This chain connects TRBV7-3 to TRBJ2-7, with D perhaps matching TRBD2 (5 bases). The germline V gene has CDR1 SGHTA and CDR2 FQGTGA. Deletions cut 5 bases from V and 1 base from J, with 12 bases between. This CDR3 has 14 residues. CDR3 protein: CASSSGGGSYEQYF. CDR3 sequence (DNA): TGTGCCAGCAGCAGTGGAGGCGGATCCTACGAGCAGTACTTC.

The chain combines TRBV5-4 with TRBJ2-1, with 7 bases that match TRBD2. The junction had 11 bases not matched to a gene; V was cut back by 2 bases and J by 6 bases. Germline V gene sequence: CDR1 SGHNT, CDR2 YYREEE (reference sequence). The CDR3 consists of 16 residues. CDR3 amino acids: CASSFARSSGSNEQFF. The DNA for the CDR3 is TGTGCCAGCAGCTTCGCACGGTCTAGCGGTTCCAATGAGCAGTTCTTC.

The V gene is TRBV19, the J gene TRBJ1-4; 8 positions match TRBD1. Germline V gene sequence: CDR1 LNHDA, CDR2 SQIVND (reference sequence). The CDR3 has 14 residues. V shed 4 bases and J 7 bases; nucleotides not matched to a gene: 5. CDR3 in DNA: TGTGCCAGTAGTAGGCACAGGGGGGTTGAAAAACTGTTTTTT. It encodes CASSRHRGVEKLFF.

The sample holds one count of this clone. The chain links TRBV7-2 to TRBJ2-7; D possibly corresponds to TRBD2 (5 bases). The length of the CDR3 is 18 residues. In germline, CDR1 is SGHTA, CDR2 FQGNSA. V lost 5 bases to trimming and J lost 7 bases, with 30 bases between them. The CDR3 loop reads CASSPRRRGRLLEWEQYF. In nucleotides, the CDR3 is TGTGCCAGCAGCCCTCGACGCCGGGGTAGGCTACTCGAGTGGGAGCAGTACTTC.

The chain recombines TRBV10-3 with TRBJ2-7; 7 nucleotides align to TRBD1. The CDR3 is 17 residues long. Germline loops: CDR1 ENHRY, CDR2 SYGVKD. J gave up 1 base and V 3 bases, and 12 bases lay outside the gene matches. The CDR3 DNA reads TGTGCCATCAGTGATTGGTCGGGACAGCCCGTTTCCTACGAGCAGTACTTC. Its translation: CAISDWSGQPVSYEQYF.

The chain has TRBV7-9 and TRBJ2-1, with 8 nucleotides matching TRBD2. The CDR3 runs to 15 residues. Trimming at V came to 7 bases and at J to 6 bases, leaving 11 bases not matched to a gene. Germline CDR1 and CDR2: SEHNR and FQNEAQ (reference sequence). For the CDR3, the DNA is TGTGCCAGCACCACCCGGGAGCGGGAGAGCAATGAGCAGTTCTTC. Protein: CASTTRERESNEQFF.

This sequence joins TRBV6-6 and TRBJ2-3, with 10 positions matching TRBD2. Trimming removed 11 bases from V and 3 bases from J; junction bases left unmatched: 14. The CDR3 contains 16 residues. Germline values: CDR1 MNHNY, CDR2 SVGAGI (reference sequence). The chain's CDR3 is CACKTLSGRATDTQYF. DNA of the CDR3: TGTGCCTGCAAAACGCTCAGCGGGAGGGCAACAGATACGCAGTATTTT.

The chain combines TRBV27 with TRBJ1-5, with 8 bases that match TRBD1. This CDR3 is 14 amino acids long. With V trimmed by 3 bases and J by 6 bases, 4 bases remained unmatched. The germline V gene encodes CDR1 MNHEY and CDR2 SMNVEV (reference sequence). CDR3 nucleotides: TGTGCCAGCAGTTTGGGCAGGGGGCTTCAGCCCCAGCATTTT. Translation gives CASSLGRGLQPQHF.

As regards this clone: This sample includes further DNA sequences coding for the same CDR3. The rearrangement joins TRBV7-2 to TRBJ2-7; 13 nucleotides align to TRBD2. The CDR3 extends over 15 amino acids. CDR1 SGHTA and CDR2 FQGNSA come from the germline V gene. V gave up 5 bases and J gave up 7 bases; unmatched junction bases: 8. CDR3 loop: CASSPTSGRVGEQYF. The CDR3 nucleotides are TGTGCCAGCAGCCCAACTAGCGGGAGGGTAGGGGAGCAGTACTTC. Drawing the rest from reference TRBV7-2 and TRBJ2-7, the complete variable domain is GAGVSQSPSNKVTEKGKDVELRCDPISGHTALYWYRQSLGQGLEFLIYFQGNSAPDKSGLPSDRFSAERTGGSVSTLTIQRTQQEDSAVYLCASSPTSGRVGEQYFGPGTRLTVT.

V usage is TRBV6-1 and J usage is TRBJ2-1; 9 bases are shared with TRBD2. CDR1 and CDR2 (germline): MNHNS, SASEGT. The CDR3 covers 15 residues. With 4 bases clipped from V and 6 bases from J, the junction kept 7 bases outside the gene matches. The CDR3 bases are TGTGCCAGCAGTGCCGGGACTAGCTACATCAATGAGCAGTTCTTC. Translating it yields CASSAGTSYINEQFF.

V gene TRBV4-3 combines with J gene TRBJ2-3; D tentatively fits TRBD1 or TRBD2 (5 bases each). Germline V gene lookup returns CDR1 LGHNA and CDR2 YSLEER. This CDR3 spans 16 amino acids. Trimming shortened V by 1 base and J by 1 base, and 12 bases separated the two germline ends. CDR3 in DNA: TGCGCCAGCAGCCAAGGCTTGGGGGTAGGCACAGATACGCAGTATTTT. As protein: CASSQGLGVGTDTQYF.

The rearrangement joins TRBV11-1 to TRBJ2-1; D is possibly TRBD1 (6 bases). The germline V gene encodes CDR1 SGHAT and CDR2 FQDESV (reference sequence). There are 15 residues in the CDR3. Trimming removed 2 bases at V and 4 bases at J, with 12 bases between. CDR3 protein: CASSLIGQSYNEQFF. The CDR3, as DNA: TGTGCCAGCAGCTTAATAGGACAGTCTTACAATGAGCAGTTCTTC. The full variable domain, completed using reference TRBV11-1 and TRBJ2-1, is EAEVAQSPRYKITEKSQAVAFWCDPISGHATLYWYRQILGQGPELLVQFQDESVVDDSQLPKDRFSAERLKGVDSTLKIQPAELGDSAMYLCASSLIGQSYNEQFFGPGTRLTVL.

The chain employs TRBV7-3 and TRBJ2-1; tentative D call: TRBD2 (6 bases). V gave up 5 bases and J gave up 4 bases, with 12 bases separating them. The CDR3 has 14 amino acids. Germline V gene lookup returns CDR1 SGHTA and CDR2 FQGTGA. The CDR3 protein is CASSPAGTYNEQFF. The DNA of the CDR3 is TGTGCCAGCAGCCCCGCCGGGACTTACAATGAGCAGTTCTTC. Based on the CDR3 plus reference TRBV7-3 and TRBJ2-1, the full variable domain is GAGVSQTPSNKVTEKGKYVELRCDPISGHTALYWYRQSLGQGPEFLIYFQGTGAADDSGLPNDRFFAVRPEGSVSTLKIQRTERGDSAVYLCASSPAGTYNEQFFGPGTRLTVL.

V and J are TRBV11-2 and TRBJ2-7; 9 bases align to TRBD2. The CDR3 is 19 amino acids. Germline loops: CDR1 SGHAT, CDR2 FQNNGV. V lost 2 bases, J lost 1 base, and 15 bases stayed unmatched. CDR3 in amino acids: CASSLFVSGRLTKSYEQYF. Here the CDR3 DNA reads TGTGCCAGCAGCTTATTCGTTAGCGGGAGATTGACGAAGTCCTACGAGCAGTACTTC.

J is TRBJ1-5 and V is TRBV7-9; a weak D match, TRBD1 (6 bases). Germline loops: CDR1 SEHNR, CDR2 FQNEAQ (reference sequence). The CDR3 sequence is 17 residues long. Trimming shortened V by 1 base and J by 4 bases, and 17 bases separated the two germline ends. CDR3 nucleotides: TGTGCCAGCAGCTTAGTAGGGTCAGGGGCCCCGAATCAGCCCCAGCATTTT. Translated, it gives CASSLVGSGAPNQPQHF. The full variable domain, with the rest looked up from reference TRBV7-9 and TRBJ1-5, is DTGVSQNPRHKITKRGQNVTFRCDPISEHNRLYWYRQTLGQGPEFLTYFQNEAQLEKSRLLSDRFSAERPKGSFSTLEIQRTEQGDSAMYLCASSLVGSGAPNQPQHFGDGTRLSIL.